This entry lists 21 T cell receptor beta chains sequenced from one sample in a study of T cell responses to AZD1222 COVID-19 vaccine. Clones were sequenced by immunoSEQ multiplex PCR, and TCRdb holds only the in-frame ones, with some missing. The sample lists some 140,000 clones; around 90% were seen once. This specimen consisted of peripheral blood, obtained on day 0 of AZD1222 vaccination. The receptors here all came from an adult in good health.

V is TRBV15 and J is TRBJ2-7; 7 nucleotides line up with TRBD1. J lost 3 bases, V lost 1 base, and 9 bases had no gene match. CDR3 length: 16 amino acids. The germline V gene has CDR1 LNHNV and CDR2 YYDKDF (reference sequence). In DNA, the CDR3 is TGTGCCACCAGCAGAGGGACAGGAGTTTGGAGCTACGAGCAGTACTTC. Translating gives CATSRGTGVWSYEQYF.

V gene TRBV7-2 combines with J gene TRBJ1-2; D call uncertain. This CDR3 region has 15 residues. Germline V gene sequence: CDR1 SGHTA, CDR2 FQGNSA. With 3 bases removed from V and 4 bases from J, the gap between germline ends came to 15 bases. CDR3 sequence (DNA): TGTGCCAGCAGCTTCCAGCCTCCGACATCCTATGGCTACACCTTC. Translated: CASSFQPPTSYGYTF.

V usage is TRBV13 and J usage is TRBJ2-7; D gene ambiguous. Looked up from germline, CDR1 is PRHDT and CDR2 is FYEKMQ (reference sequence). The CDR3 length is 11 residues. Trimming removed 5 bases from V and 3 bases from J, with 5 bases in between. For the CDR3, the DNA is TGTGCCAGCAGCAGAAACTACGAGCAGTACTTC. It is translated as CASSRNYEQYF.

The chain links TRBV27 to TRBJ1-5, with 9 bases aligning to TRBD1. V shed 3 bases and J 4 bases; nucleotides not matched to a gene: 13. Germline V gene lookup returns CDR1 MNHEY and CDR2 SMNVEV (reference sequence). This CDR3 is built from 18 residues. As DNA, the CDR3 is TGTGCCAGCAGTTTCTCCCCACTATCCGGGACAGGGAATCAGCCCCAGCATTTT. It is translated as CASSFSPLSGTGNQPQHF.

The gene calls are TRBV5-1 and TRBJ2-5; 12 nucleotides agree with TRBD2. Germline values: CDR1 SGHRS, CDR2 YFSETQ. Trimming cost V 4 bases and J 5 bases; bases outside gene matches: 9. The CDR3 is made up of 16 amino acids. The CDR3 DNA follows: TGCGCCAGCAGCCTAGGACTAGCGGGGAATTTGGAGACCCAGTACTTC. It specifies CASSLGLAGNLETQYF.

V is TRBV4-1 and J is TRBJ1-4; D may be TRBD1 (6 bases). V was shortened by 1 base and J by 6 bases, with 15 bases between the two germline ends. Germline-derived CDR1 and CDR2 are MGHRA and YSYEKL. The CDR3 is made up of 16 amino acids. The chain's CDR3 is CASSQGHTGRDEKLFF. CDR3 coding DNA: TGCGCCAGCAGCCAAGGTCATACAGGGAGGGATGAAAAACTGTTTTTT.

The chain recombines TRBV6-5 with TRBJ1-6; D is ambiguous. CDR1 and CDR2 from the germline V gene are MNHEY and SVGAGI. The CDR3 consists of 14 residues. V was trimmed by 8 bases and J by 9 bases, leaving 17 bases between them. CDR3 protein: CASRQGDPGSPLHF. The CDR3 DNA is TGTGCCAGCCGCCAAGGAGATCCTGGTTCACCCCTCCACTTT.

The sample holds one count of this clone. The chain couples TRBV9 to TRBJ2-7, with D perhaps matching TRBD2 (6 bases). Trimming removed 0 bases from V and 0 bases from J, with 7 bases in between. Germline CDR1 and CDR2: SGDLS and YYNGEE. The CDR3 spans 14 residues. Here the CDR3 reads CASSVGGVSYEQYF. For the CDR3, the DNA is TGTGCCAGCAGCGTAGGGGGGGTCTCCTACGAGCAGTACTTC.

The chain recombines TRBV6-1 with TRBJ1-1; no definite D call. This CDR3 contains 14 residues. Trimming stripped 5 bases from V and 4 bases from J, with 14 bases between. In germline, CDR1 is MNHNS, CDR2 SASEGT. CDR3 loop: CASSSLGPGTEAFF. The DNA for the CDR3 is TGTGCCAGCAGTTCCCTGGGCCCCGGCACTGAAGCTTTCTTT.

This chain uses TRBV27 with TRBJ2-3; the D is unclear. Germline V gives CDR1 MNHEY, CDR2 SMNVEV (reference sequence). This CDR3 has 12 amino acids. V lost 6 bases to trimming and J lost 3 bases, with 7 bases between them. CDR3 residues: CASRTWTDTQYF. The DNA for the CDR3 is TGTGCCAGCAGGACCTGGACAGATACGCAGTATTTT.

The J gene is TRBJ2-3, the V gene TRBV6-6; D is possibly TRBD2 (6 bases). The CDR3 covers 21 residues. Looked up from germline, CDR1 is MNHNY and CDR2 is SVGAGI (reference sequence). Deletions cut 5 bases from V and 1 base from J, with 31 bases between. As DNA, the CDR3 is TGTGCCAGCAGTCCCCTAGTCGGGGGTGGACCGATGGGGATCGGCACAGATACGCAGTATTTT. Residues: CASSPLVGGGPMGIGTDTQYF.

As concerns this clone: Distinct nucleotide sequences in the sample also encode this CDR3. This chain links TRBV5-1 with TRBJ1-1; 7 nucleotides align to TRBD1. The CDR3 has 14 residues. Losses at the gene ends were 2 bases for V and 0 bases for J; bases not matched to a gene: 1. The germline CDR1 and CDR2 sequences are SGHRS and YFSETQ. CDR3 in DNA: TGCGCCAGCAGCTTAGGGGGCATGAACACTGAAGCTTTCTTT. Amino acid sequence: CASSLGGMNTEAFF.

V is TRBV4-1 and J is TRBJ1-2; D ambiguous. This CDR3 spans 14 amino acids. From germline, CDR1 is MGHRA and CDR2 YSYEKL. Trimming cost V 2 bases and J 8 bases, with 15 bases left between them. CDR3 residues: CASSQPRRVDGYTF. CDR3 DNA sequence: TGCGCCAGCAGCCAACCTCGGCGGGTGGACGGCTACACCTTC.

V usage is TRBV7-9 and J usage is TRBJ1-1, with 7 positions matching TRBD1. J lost 3 bases, V lost 10 bases, and 8 bases had no gene match. Looked up from germline, CDR1 is SEHNR and CDR2 is FQNEAQ (reference sequence). The CDR3 contains 13 residues. The CDR3 nucleotides are TGTGCCATCCAACAGGGGAGGGACACTGAAGCTTTCTTT. Protein: CAIQQGRDTEAFF.

J is TRBJ2-4 and V is TRBV5-3, with 12 nucleotides matching TRBD1. Being an ORF, TRBV5-3 has a function that is uncertain. The CDR3 is 21 residues long. The ends lost 0 bases at V and 3 bases at J; junction bases unmatched: 16. DNA for the CDR3: TGTGCCAGAAGCTTGGGGGCCCCGGGACAGGGGGCTGTTCGCGGCAAAAACATTCAGTACTTC. Translating it yields CARSLGAPGQGAVRGKNIQYF.

V is TRBV18 and J is TRBJ2-5; D ambiguous. The CDR3 loop spans 13 amino acids. V was pared by 2 bases and J by 3 bases, with 7 bases between. CDR1 and CDR2 (germline): KGHSH, LQKENI. The CDR3 DNA sequence: TGTGCCAGCTCACCAAACAGAGAAGAGACCCAGTACTTC. This translates into CASSPNREETQYF.

This chain links TRBV5-1 with TRBJ2-2, with D possibly matching TRBD1 (7 bases). The length of the CDR3 is 14 residues. V was pared by 7 bases and J by 0 bases, with 10 bases between. CDR1 and CDR2 from the germline V gene are SGHRS and YFSETQ. The CDR3 loop reads CASCGTANTGELFF. In DNA, the CDR3 is TGCGCCAGCTGCGGGACAGCGAACACCGGGGAGCTGTTTTTT.

This sequence joins TRBV5-4 and TRBJ2-5; perhaps D is TRBD1 or TRBD2 (5 bases each). Germline loops: CDR1 SGHNT, CDR2 YYREEE (reference sequence). This CDR3 has 14 residues. V lost 3 bases and J lost 3, with 12 bases in between. Written as DNA, the CDR3 is TGTGCCAGCAGCTCTCCGGGACGTGAAGAGACCCAGTACTTC. It codes for CASSSPGREETQYF. The full variable domain, its missing parts supplied by reference TRBV5-4 and TRBJ2-5, is ETGVTQSPTHLIKTRGQQVTLRCSSQSGHNTVSWYQQALGQGPQFIFQYYREEENGRGNFPPRFSGLQFPNYSSELNVNALELDDSALYLCASSSPGREETQYFGPGTRLLVL.

This clone was seen just once. V is TRBV7-9 and J is TRBJ2-3; either TRBD1 or TRBD2 may fit D (6 bases each). The CDR3 length is 15 residues. Germline CDR1 is SEHNR and CDR2 is FQNEAQ (reference sequence). V lost 4 bases to trimming and J lost 2 bases, with 13 bases between them. The CDR3 region has the DNA TGTGCCAGCAGCTCGTTAGGGGGGTTCACAGATACGCAGTATTTT. Protein product: CASSSLGGFTDTQYF.

The CDR3: CASSLRQGVTGNTIYF. The CDR3 nucleotides read TGTGCCAGCAGCCTACGACAGGGCGTCACTGGAAACACCATATATTTT. The chain carries TRBV11-2 and TRBJ1-3, with 7 bases lining up with TRBD1. With 5 bases clipped from V and 2 bases from J, the junction kept 9 bases outside the gene matches. This CDR3 has 16 residues. The germline gives CDR1 SGHAT, CDR2 FQNNGV. Drawing the rest from reference TRBV11-2 and TRBJ1-3, the complete variable domain is EAGVAQSPRYKIIEKRQSVAFWCNPISGHATLYWYQQILGQGPKLLIQFQNNGVVDDSQLPKDRFSAERLKGVDSTLKIQPAKLEDSAVYLCASSLRQGVTGNTIYFGEGSWLTVV.

The V call is TRBV5-1, the J call TRBJ1-2; TRBD1 aligns across 8 bases. V dropped 4 bases and J dropped 1; count of bases not matched to a gene: 12. Looked up from germline, CDR1 is SGHRS and CDR2 is YFSETQ. The CDR3 has 17 amino acids. The CDR3 sequence is CASSRISGQGGNYGYTF. The CDR3 DNA is TGCGCCAGCAGCAGAATTAGCGGACAGGGTGGTAACTATGGCTACACCTTC.